Each of the 22 T cell receptor beta chains below was sequenced from the same sample in a study of blood T cell repertoires in COVID-19. This table comes from immunoSEQ multiplex PCR, and its TCRdb copy is limited to in-frame clones, with some not included. The repertoire holds fewer than 100,000 clones, with roughly 89% as singletons. The sample was peripheral blood. These receptors originate from a human donor in a cohort sampled during active COVID-19.

The chain carries TRBV3-1 (or the pseudogene TRBV3-2) and TRBJ2-1, with 12 bases that match TRBD2. Losses at the gene ends were 0 bases for V and 9 bases for J; bases not matched to a gene: 9. The length of the CDR3 is 17 residues. Germline CDR1 and CDR2: LGHDT and YNNKEL (reference sequence). CDR3 DNA: TGTGCCAGCAGCCAAGACCGACTAGCGGGGGCCCTTGTTGAGCAGTTCTTC. This gives the protein CASSQDRLAGALVEQFF.

This chain connects TRBV11-2 to TRBJ1-1; 7 nucleotides match TRBD1. Unmatched junction bases numbered 6, after V lost 5 bases and J lost 0 bases. From germline, CDR1 is SGHAT and CDR2 FQNNGV. This CDR3 region has 15 residues. The CDR3 region is CASSPQGVMNTEAFF. In nucleotides, the CDR3 is TGTGCCAGCAGCCCCCAGGGGGTGATGAACACTGAAGCTTTCTTT.

The CDR3 loop is CASSVPHDVASTDTQYF. DNA for the CDR3: TGTGCCAGCAGTGTTCCCCACGACGTAGCTAGCACAGATACGCAGTATTTT. The rearrangement links TRBV2 to TRBJ2-3; no definite D call. V lost 4 bases to trimming and J lost 0 bases, with 17 bases between them. Germline CDR1 and CDR2: SNHLY and FYNNEI. The CDR3 is made up of 17 amino acids.

For the CDR3, the DNA is TGTGCCAGTAGTACCTCAGGGAACTATGGCTACACCTTC. It yields the protein CASSTSGNYGYTF. The chain is built from TRBV19 and TRBJ1-2; D possibly corresponds to TRBD1 (5 bases). The CDR3 extends over 13 amino acids. The germline gives CDR1 LNHDA, CDR2 SQIVND (reference sequence). The V and J ends lost 4 bases and 2 bases respectively, with 8 bases between them.

The chain joins TRBV28 to TRBJ1-1, with 7 bases lining up with TRBD1. This CDR3 contains 15 residues. The ends lost 3 bases at V and 7 bases at J; junction bases unmatched: 11. CDR1 and CDR2 (germline): MDHEN, SYDVKM. The CDR3, as DNA: TGTGCCAGCAGTTTTCTTGACAGGGTTCTCGGTGAAGCTTTCTTT. As protein: CASSFLDRVLGEAFF.

The chain employs TRBV3-1 (or the pseudogene TRBV3-2) and TRBJ1-1; 8 bases are shared with TRBD1. The V and J ends lost 4 bases and 1 base, in that order; junction bases with no gene match: 5. The CDR3 has 15 residues. Germline CDR1 and CDR2: LGHDT and YNNKEL (reference sequence). The CDR3 region has the DNA TGTGCCAGCAGCCCTCACGACAGGGGGAACACTGAAGCTTTCTTT. This encodes CASSPHDRGNTEAFF.

Here the CDR3 reads CASSVQGGNQPQHF. CDR3 in DNA: TGTGCCAGCAGCGTTCAGGGGGGCAATCAGCCCCAGCATTTT. The chain recombines TRBV5-5 with TRBJ1-5; 7 bases match TRBD1. Germline values: CDR1 SGHKS, CDR2 YYEKEE (reference sequence). This CDR3 has 14 amino acids. V lost 4 bases to trimming and J lost 2 bases; unmatched junction nucleotides: 3.

The chain links TRBV5-1 to TRBJ2-3; 11 bases agree with TRBD2. Germline values: CDR1 SGHRS, CDR2 YFSETQ. The CDR3 is 16 amino acids. Losses at the gene ends were 2 bases for V and 5 bases for J; bases not matched to a gene: 7. The CDR3 DNA reads TGCGCCAGCAGCTTCGGGACTAGCGGTCCGGTAGATACGCAGTATTTT. Its translation: CASSFGTSGPVDTQYF. Looking up the rest from reference TRBV5-1 and TRBJ2-3 gives the full variable domain: KAGVTQTPRYLIKTRGQQVTLSCSPISGHRSVSWYQQTPGQGLQFLFEYFSETQRNKGNFPGRFSGRQFSNSRSEMNVSTLELGDSALYLCASSFGTSGPVDTQYFGPGTRLTVL.

The chain links TRBV9 to TRBJ2-1; tentative D call: TRBD2 (6 bases). The CDR3 length is 15 residues. Germline V CDR1 and CDR2: SGDLS, YYNGEE. V lost 4 bases to trimming and J lost 4 bases, with 15 bases between them. The CDR3 reads CASSFRDSPYNEQFF. The CDR3 region has the DNA TGTGCCAGCAGCTTCCGGGACTCCCCATACAATGAGCAGTTCTTC.

The chain links TRBV2 to TRBJ1-4; D perhaps matches TRBD1 (6 bases). V lost 6 bases and J lost 7, with 9 bases in between. Germline assignment: CDR1 SNHLY and CDR2 FYNNEI. CDR3 length equals 12 residues. Written as DNA, the CDR3 is TGTGCCAGCAGCTACAGGGTTGAAAAACTGTTTTTT. This codes for CASSYRVEKLFF.

The chain combines TRBV5-1 with TRBJ2-5; D might be TRBD1 (5 bases). Deletions cut 0 bases from V and 2 bases from J, with 11 bases between. The CDR3 contains 15 residues. Per germline, CDR1 SGHRS and CDR2 YFSETQ. The CDR3 nucleotides read TGCGCCAGCAGCTTGGGCAGGGCCTTACAAGAGACCCAGTACTTC. Protein: CASSLGRALQETQYF.

On this clone: The junction departs from germline at one end; a sequencing error may be responsible. The chain has TRBV7-7 and TRBJ2-2; TRBD2 aligns across 9 bases. This CDR3 is built from 16 residues. The germline V gene encodes CDR1 SSHAT and CDR2 FNYEAQ (reference sequence). CDR3 protein: CASSLRLADNTGELFF. The CDR3 DNA is TGTGCTAGCAGCTTACGACTAGCGGATAACACCGGGGAGCTGTTTTTT.

The chain is built from TRBV6-6 and TRBJ1-1, with 7 bases lining up with TRBD1. Germline V lookup: CDR1 MNHNY, CDR2 SVGAGI (reference sequence). The J segment lost 3 bases and the V segment lost 9 bases, leaving 4 bases of the junction unmatched. The CDR3 loop spans 12 amino acids. As DNA, the CDR3 is TGTGCCAGGTGGGACAGCGACACTGAAGCTTTCTTT. As protein: CARWDSDTEAFF.

The genes are TRBV11-3 and TRBJ2-1, with a weak D call TRBD1 (5 bases). In germline, CDR1 is SGHNT, CDR2 YENEEA. The length of the CDR3 is 15 residues. Trimming took off 1 base at V and 7 bases at J, with 14 bases between the two ends. The CDR3: CASSLGGPTANEQFF. CDR3 DNA: TGTGCCAGCAGCTTAGGGGGCCCGACGGCAAATGAGCAGTTCTTC.

The count of this clone is one. This CDR3 is CASSLDGRENTEAFF. In DNA form, the CDR3 reads TGCGCCAGCAGCTTGGACGGACGGGAGAACACTGAAGCTTTCTTT. The V and J genes are TRBV5-1 and TRBJ1-1; D gene ambiguous. CDR3 length: 15 amino acids. CDR1 SGHRS and CDR2 YFSETQ come from the germline V gene. V shed 0 bases and J shed 1 base, with 10 bases lying between them.

This clone was seen once. The V and J genes are TRBV4-2 and TRBJ1-5; D might be TRBD1 (6 bases). With 4 bases removed from V and 5 bases from J, the gap between germline ends came to 12 bases. This CDR3 spans 14 amino acids. Germline CDR1 LGHNA, CDR2 YNFKEQ. The CDR3 protein is CASSRGEGDQPQHF. The CDR3 region has the DNA TGTGCCAGCAGCCGGGGGGAGGGGGATCAGCCCCAGCATTTT.

V gene TRBV10-3 combines with J gene TRBJ1-6; TRBD1 aligns across 7 bases. The CDR3 loop spans 13 amino acids. V shed 4 bases and J 8 bases; nucleotides not matched to a gene: 2. The germline V gene has CDR1 ENHRY and CDR2 SYGVKD. The CDR3 reads CAISGQGDSPLHF. For the CDR3, the DNA is TGTGCCATCAGTGGACAGGGAGATTCACCCCTCCACTTT.

The J gene is TRBJ2-1, the V gene TRBV19; unclear D gene. The germline CDR1 and CDR2 sequences are LNHDA and SQIVND (reference sequence). V lost 5 bases, J lost 0 bases, and 14 bases lay in between. The CDR3 sequence is 16 residues long. The CDR3: CASSPSHLSSYNEQFF. CDR3 coding DNA: TGTGCCAGTAGTCCATCCCACCTGAGCTCCTACAATGAGCAGTTCTTC.

The chain is built from TRBV5-6 and TRBJ1-2; 8 bases agree with TRBD1. The germline V gene encodes CDR1 SGHDT and CDR2 YYEEEE. V lost 4 bases and J lost 5; bases outside the gene matches: 4. This CDR3 is built from 13 residues. The CDR3: CASSPGQVYGYTF. CDR3 DNA: TGTGCCAGCAGCCCGGGACAGGTTTATGGCTACACCTTC.

This clone was recorded only once. This chain links TRBV6-5 with TRBJ1-1, with TRBD1 matching 7 bases. Trimming took 7 bases from V and 0 from J; bases not matched to a gene: 5. Germline-derived CDR1 and CDR2 are MNHEY and SVGAGI. This CDR3 is built from 14 residues. The CDR3 nucleotides read TGTGCCAGCAATTCCAGGGGGGTGAACACTGAAGCTTTCTTT. The encoded protein is CASNSRGVNTEAFF.

V and J are TRBV18 and TRBJ2-7; the match to TRBD2 covers 8 bases. J lost 3 bases, V lost 2 bases, and 6 bases had no gene match. The CDR3 is 15 residues long. The germline CDR1 and CDR2 sequences are KGHSH and LQKENI. CDR3 sequence (DNA): TGTGCCAGCTCACCAGCTAAACTAGCGGTCTACGAGCAGTACTTC. Translating gives CASSPAKLAVYEQYF.

This clone was seen just once. V and J are TRBV27 and TRBJ1-1; TRBD1 matches 10 bases. CDR1 MNHEY and CDR2 SMNVEV come from the germline V gene (reference sequence). The CDR3 totals 15 residues. The V segment lost 5 bases and the J segment 3 bases; nucleotides outside the gene matches: 6. CDR3 in amino acids: CASSPTTGGYTEAFF. The CDR3 nucleotides are TGTGCCAGCAGTCCGACGACAGGGGGCTACACTGAAGCTTTCTTT.